Following are 32 T cell receptor beta chains from one sample sequenced in a study of Graves' ophthalmopathy and Graves' hyperthyroidism (dated by TCRdb to 2017 to 2018). The sequencing machine was an Illumina HiSeq 2000. For repertoire sequencing, TCR beta CDR3 regions were amplified from RNA transcripts. The first round was an RT-PCR using HTBI primers with the Qiagen OneStep RT-PCR kit, and this first round was followed by a second-round multiplex PCR, then size selection and purification. The public reads were quality trimmed at Q25 with fastp and then assembled into clones with MiXCR by TCRdb, keeping productive beta chains. Each entry is one CDR3 protein sequence, shown with its most common DNA and genes. Within this sample are about 400,000 distinct CDR3 sequences, with under 25% of them counted one time only. Roughly 3.2% of the sample belongs to the ten largest clones. Specimen: peripheral blood. Source of these receptors: a woman under 30 with stable Graves' hyperthyroidism. Donor details come from another sample of the same person, matched by shared clones.

This clonotype came up many times. The J gene is TRBJ2-7, the V gene TRBV7-2, with 9 bases identical to TRBD1. The CDR3 runs 15 residues. Germline V gene sequence: CDR1 SGHTA, CDR2 FQGNSA. The J segment lost 6 bases and the V segment lost 6 bases, leaving 12 bases of the junction unmatched. In DNA form, the CDR3 reads TGTGCCAGCAGTAGAACAGGGGGCCTTTACGGCGAGCAGTACTTC. Translation gives CASSRTGGLYGEQYF.

This clonotype occurred many times. The chain couples TRBV4-3 to TRBJ2-7, with a possible D match to TRBD1 (5 bases). The CDR3 loop spans 15 amino acids. Germline-derived CDR1 and CDR2 are LGHNA and YSLEER. V was pared by 4 bases and J by 4 bases, with 17 bases between. The CDR3 DNA sequence: TGCGCCAGCAGCCCTTGGTCCACTTCAGGGTACGAGCAGTACTTC. The encoded protein is CASSPWSTSGYEQYF.

This clonotype was seen ten or more times. The chain carries TRBV27 and TRBJ2-2; 8 bases align to TRBD2. Trimming cost V 6 bases and J 1 base; bases outside gene matches: 4. The germline V gene encodes CDR1 MNHEY and CDR2 SMNVEV (reference sequence). The CDR3 runs to 15 residues. The CDR3 loop is CASRRGALNTGELFF. CDR3 nucleotide sequence: TGTGCCAGCAGGCGGGGGGCCCTGAACACCGGGGAGCTGTTTTTT.

This clonotype was seen at least ten times. A read error may produce the germline difference seen at one junction end. This sequence joins TRBV12-3 or TRBV12-4 and TRBJ2-2, with D possibly TRBD2 on 5 matching bases. The CDR3 is 16 amino acids. The chain's CDR3 is CASRRRTELRTGELLF. CDR3 in DNA: TGTGCCAGCAGGCGAAGGACGGAATTGAGGACCGGGGAGCTGCTTTTT.

This clonotype was detected ten times or more. The junction departs from the called germline gene at one end, perhaps through a read error. This chain links TRBV12-3 or TRBV12-4 with TRBJ2-4; TRBD2 is a possible D gene (5 bases). CDR3 size: 15 residues. The CDR3, as DNA: TGTGCCAGCAGTCCCCGGCGCAGCGGCCAAAACATTAAGTACTTC. Residues: CASSPRRSGQNIKYF.

There are many counts of this clonotype. This chain's CDR3 is CASSLSGTGNTEAFF. The DNA for the CDR3 is TGTGCCAGCAGCTTATCTGGGACAGGTAACACTGAAGCTTTCTTT. This chain joins TRBV7-2 and TRBJ1-1; TRBD1 matches at 8 bases. Germline CDR1 is SGHTA and CDR2 is FQGNSA. The CDR3 length is 15 residues. J gave up 2 bases and V 2 bases, and 4 bases lay outside the gene matches.

The V gene is TRBV6-1, the J gene TRBJ1-2, with D possibly TRBD1 on 5 matching bases. CDR3 length: 12 amino acids. With 9 bases removed from V and 0 bases from J, the gap between germline ends came to 8 bases. Germline-derived CDR1 and CDR2 are MNHNS and SASEGT. CDR3 region: CASDRANYGYTF. The CDR3 nucleotides are TGTGCCAGTGACAGAGCTAACTATGGCTACACCTTC.

This clonotype appeared many times. The chain recombines TRBV5-1 with TRBJ2-7, with 10 nucleotides matching TRBD1. The CDR3 is 15 amino acids. CDR1 SGHRS and CDR2 YFSETQ come from the germline V gene. V shed 4 bases, J shed 5 bases, and the junction held 9 bases outside the gene matches. CDR3 nucleotide sequence: TGCGCCAGCAGCGGGTGGACAGGGGGAAAGAACGAGCAGTACTTC. Residues: CASSGWTGGKNEQYF.

This clonotype was counted at least ten times. V and J are TRBV5-1 and TRBJ2-7; 11 bases are a match to TRBD2. Looked up from germline, CDR1 is SGHRS and CDR2 is YFSETQ. The CDR3 sequence is 16 residues long. Trimming took 4 bases from V and 2 from J; bases not matched to a gene: 8. The CDR3 loop reads CASSRGTSGGTYEQYF. CDR3 DNA: TGCGCCAGCAGCCGAGGAACTAGCGGGGGTACCTACGAGCAGTACTTC.

This clonotype was observed many times. The CDR3 coding sequence is TGTGCCAGCAGTGAATCCCTAACCTACGAGCAGTACTTC. The encoded protein is CASSESLTYEQYF. This chain uses TRBV25-1 with TRBJ2-7, with D hard to call. V was pared by 1 base and J by 2 bases, with 6 bases between. CDR3 size: 13 residues. The germline V gene encodes CDR1 MGHDK and CDR2 SYGVNS.

The genes are TRBV30 and TRBJ2-7; D might be TRBD1 or TRBD2, each matching 5 bases. The V and J ends lost 1 base and 4 bases respectively, with 17 bases between them. Germline V CDR1 and CDR2: GTSNPN, SVGIG (reference sequence). This CDR3 spans 15 amino acids. Written as DNA, the CDR3 is TGTGCCTGGAGTGCCCTTGGTCCCTGGGGGTACGAGCAGTACTTC. This translates into CAWSALGPWGYEQYF.

This clonotype turned up a few times. J is TRBJ1-5 and V is TRBV20-1, with 7 bases aligning to TRBD1. CDR3 size: 15 residues. CDR1 DFQATT and CDR2 SNEGSKA come from the germline V gene (reference sequence). The V and J ends lost 6 bases and 5 bases, in that order; junction bases with no gene match: 13. CDR3 amino acids: CSAQPPGQRDQPQHF. The DNA of the CDR3 is TGCAGTGCCCAGCCCCCGGGACAGCGCGATCAGCCCCAGCATTTT.

This clonotype was detected many times. At one end the junction does not follow the germline gene, possibly because of a read error. The J gene is TRBJ2-7, the V gene TRBV2, with 9 bases matching TRBD1. Germline loops: CDR1 SNHLY, CDR2 FYNNEI. The CDR3 spans 14 residues. Here the CDR3 reads CASIRDRDLRGRGF. DNA of the CDR3: TGTGCCAGCATCCGGGACAGGGACTTACGTGGGAGAGGCTTC. Looking up the rest from reference TRBV2 and TRBJ2-7 gives the full variable domain: EPEVTQTPSHQVTQMGQEVILRCVPISNHLYFYWYRQILGQKVEFLVSFYNNEISEKSEIFDDQFSVERPDGSNFTLKIRSTKLEDSAMYFCASIRDRDLRGRGFGPGTRLTVT.

This clonotype was seen a few times. J is TRBJ1-5 and V is TRBV4-1; D may be TRBD1 (6 bases). V dropped 3 bases and J dropped 4 bases, with 10 bases sitting between them. The CDR3 has 14 residues. Germline CDR1 reads MGHRA; CDR2 reads YSYEKL. CDR3 sequence: CASSQGHENQPQHF. The DNA for the CDR3 is TGCGCCAGCAGCCAGGGACACGAAAATCAGCCCCAGCATTTT.

This clonotype was seen repeatedly, ten times or more. V gene TRBV6-2 or TRBV6-3 combines with J gene TRBJ1-1, with no clear D. The CDR3 totals 14 residues. Trimming cost V 7 bases and J 3 bases, with 15 bases left between them. CDR1 is MNHEY, CDR2 SVGEGT, per germline. The CDR3 reads CASILTAGYTEAFF. The CDR3 DNA is TGTGCCAGCATCCTTACAGCGGGGTACACTGAAGCTTTCTTT.

This clonotype was found many times. The chain uses TRBV20-1 and TRBJ1-5; D gene ambiguous. With 0 bases removed from V and 5 bases from J, the gap between germline ends came to 2 bases. Germline V gene lookup returns CDR1 DFQATT and CDR2 SNEGSKA (reference sequence). The CDR3 spans 11 residues. CDR3 DNA sequence: TGCAGTGCTAGAGAGCATCAGCCCCAGCATTTT. It specifies CSAREHQPQHF.

CDR3 coding DNA: TGTGCCAGCTCACCAACTGACGATCCATCCTACGAGCAGTACTTC. It codes for CASSPTDDPSYEQYF. V is TRBV18 and J is TRBJ2-7; D not certain. The CDR3 has 15 residues. CDR1 KGHSH and CDR2 LQKENI come from the germline V gene. V gave up 2 bases and J gave up 1 base, with 12 bases separating them.

This clonotype was counted many times. The CDR3 reads CASSFSSSGPQYF. In DNA, the CDR3 is TGTGCCAGCAGCTTTTCTTCCTCGGGGCCCCAGTACTTC. V is TRBV7-3 and J is TRBJ2-5; D tentatively reads TRBD1 or TRBD2 (5 bases each). Germline assignment: CDR1 SGHTA and CDR2 FQGTGA. V dropped 3 bases and J dropped 9 bases, with 14 bases sitting between them. The CDR3 is 13 residues long. The complete variable domain, with remaining parts taken from reference TRBV7-3 and TRBJ2-5, reads GAGVSQTPSNKVTEKGKYVELRCDPISGHTALYWYRQSLGQGPEFLIYFQGTGAADDSGLPNDRFFAVRPEGSVSTLKIQRTERGDSAVYLCASSFSSSGPQYFGPGTRLLVL.

At least ten counts were recorded for this clonotype. The chain employs TRBV12-3 or TRBV12-4 and TRBJ2-7; 11 bases are shared with TRBD1. V lost 3 bases and J lost 3; bases outside the gene matches: 4. The CDR3 runs to 15 residues. The CDR3 loop is CASSFRDRGIYEQYF. Written as DNA, the CDR3 is TGTGCCAGCAGTTTCCGGGACAGGGGGATCTACGAGCAGTACTTC.

This chain joins TRBV28 and TRBJ1-5; tentatively, D is TRBD1 (6 bases). The germline V gene has CDR1 MDHEN and CDR2 SYDVKM. V lost 3 bases and J lost 5, with 14 bases in between. This CDR3 is built from 15 residues. This chain's CDR3 is CASSLTEGDHQPQHF. The CDR3 DNA sequence: TGTGCCAGCAGTTTGACAGAGGGGGATCATCAGCCCCAGCATTTT.

This clonotype was observed a handful of times. This chain joins TRBV29-1 and TRBJ2-3, with D perhaps TRBD1 (5 bases). This CDR3 has 11 amino acids. Germline V lookup: CDR1 SQVTM, CDR2 ANQGSEA. V lost 6 bases and J lost 2, with 6 bases in between. CDR3 loop: CSVGATDTQYF. DNA for the CDR3: TGCAGCGTAGGGGCCACAGATACGCAGTATTTT.

In its sample, this clonotype was seen a few times. The genes are TRBV6-5 and TRBJ2-7; tentatively, D is TRBD2 (6 bases). This CDR3 region has 16 residues. Germline V CDR1 and CDR2: MNHEY, SVGAGI. The V and J ends lost 2 bases and 0 bases respectively, with 14 bases between them. CDR3 loop: CASSYGPSASSYEQYF. CDR3 nucleotide sequence: TGTGCCAGCAGTTACGGTCCTAGCGCAAGCTCCTACGAGCAGTACTTC.

Concerning this clonotype itself: The CDR3 end shows no conserved phenylalanine or tryptophan, and so a read error is likely. The chain links TRBV6-1 to TRBJ1-2; D remains unclear. The CDR3 extends over 14 amino acids. Germline CDR1 MNHNS, CDR2 SASEGT. This CDR3 is CASKPDGNNCGYTY. The CDR3, as DNA: TGTGCCAGCAAGCCGGATGGGAATAACTGTGGCTACACCTAC.

This clonotype was seen ten or more times. J is TRBJ2-7 and V is TRBV7-8, with 7 nucleotides matching TRBD2. CDR1 is SGHVS, CDR2 FQNEAQ, per germline. V dropped 1 base and J dropped 6; count of bases not matched to a gene: 9. The CDR3 is 15 residues long. In nucleotides, the CDR3 is TGTGCCAGCAGCTTAGGACTAGCCACCCACGCCGAGCAGTACTTC. Residues: CASSLGLATHAEQYF.

This clonotype was picked up many times. This sequence joins TRBV6-1 and TRBJ1-1; D is possibly TRBD1 (5 bases). Germline CDR1 reads MNHNS; CDR2 reads SASEGT. This CDR3 contains 13 residues. V lost 4 bases to trimming and J lost 1 base, with 7 bases between them. CDR3 protein: CASSAGENTEAFF. The CDR3 DNA reads as TGTGCCAGCAGTGCGGGGGAGAACACTGAAGCTTTCTTT.

In this sample, this clonotype turned up many times. The J gene is TRBJ1-1, the V gene TRBV11-1, with a possible D match to TRBD1 (5 bases). This CDR3 spans 14 amino acids. Germline values: CDR1 SGHAT, CDR2 FQDESV (reference sequence). V was cut by 5 bases and J by 5 bases, with 15 bases left in between. The CDR3 protein is CASSLGLQRTEAFF. CDR3 DNA: TGTGCCAGCAGCCTGGGACTCCAGAGGACTGAAGCTTTCTTT.

In this sample, this clonotype turned up many times. V and J are TRBV20-1 and TRBJ2-2, with a weak D call TRBD1 (6 bases). Germline-derived CDR1 and CDR2 are DFQATT and SNEGSKA (reference sequence). This CDR3 spans 13 amino acids. V gave up 5 bases and J gave up 3 bases, with 10 bases separating them. The CDR3 DNA is TGCAGTGCTCTACAGGGATACACCGGGGAGCTGTTTTTT. It yields the protein CSALQGYTGELFF.

The V call is TRBV5-1, the J call TRBJ1-1; D is unresolved. The CDR3 totals 14 residues. Germline V CDR1 and CDR2: SGHRS, YFSETQ. Trimming left V 0 bases short and J 2 bases short, with 8 bases between. The CDR3: CASSLEWVNTEAFF. CDR3 bases: TGCGCCAGCAGCTTGGAATGGGTCAACACTGAAGCTTTCTTT.

Many counts were recorded for this clonotype. The rearrangement uses TRBV12-3 or TRBV12-4 and TRBJ2-4, with D tentatively TRBD1 (6 bases). Trimming pared 6 bases from V and 0 bases from J, leaving 18 bases between. This CDR3 contains 17 residues. The CDR3 spells CASSPDRWTLAKNIQYF. The DNA for the CDR3 is TGTGCCAGCAGCCCGGACAGATGGACGCTAGCCAAAAACATTCAGTACTTC.

V gene TRBV6-1 combines with J gene TRBJ2-5; TRBD1 matches 7 bases. The germline gives CDR1 MNHNS, CDR2 SASEGT. The V and J ends lost 6 bases and 1 base, in that order; junction bases with no gene match: 8. The CDR3 covers 15 residues. The CDR3 protein is CASRKGGTAQETQYF. CDR3 DNA sequence: TGTGCCAGCAGGAAGGGTGGGACAGCCCAAGAGACCCAGTACTTC.

This clonotype was picked up one time. The chain recombines TRBV6-2 or TRBV6-3 with TRBJ1-2; 8 bases match TRBD1. The V gene end was trimmed by 5 bases and the J gene end by 10 bases; junction bases not matched to a gene: 12. Germline assignment: CDR1 MNHEY and CDR2 SVGEGT. The CDR3 loop spans 14 amino acids. The CDR3 DNA sequence: TGTGCCAGCAGTGGGACAGGTTTGGGCCATGACTACACCTTC. It translates to CASSGTGLGHDYTF.

Ten or more counts support this clonotype. V usage is TRBV11-2 and J usage is TRBJ1-3, with unresolved D. Trimming stripped 1 base from V and 2 bases from J, with 15 bases between. CDR3 length equals 17 residues. Germline CDR1 and CDR2: SGHAT and FQNNGV. CDR3 DNA: TGTGCCAGCAGCTTAGTATCGGTTCGGCGTCCTGGAAACACCATATATTTT. It translates to CASSLVSVRRPGNTIYF.